The table lists the clone carrying this T cell receptor (beta chain) with a few counts. What it recognizes is unknown. The time point denotes: patch test 3, about 24 weeks after DPC sensitization. Described treatment: therapeutic diphenylcyclopropenone sensitization with weekly scalp DPC. The entry originates in a study of human T cells and chemical hapten exposure. About the research overall: The patients were mostly female; they had alopecia areata, totalis or universalis. Study conclusions and caveats: Expanded TCRs grouped into significantly more large CDR3 similarity clusters than controls produced. There was no change with DPC sensitization in TCRs above 1 in 1000 frequency.

The library attached unique molecular identifiers to individual cDNA molecules. TCRdb reanalysed the RACE reads using MiXCR and keeps one entry per CDR3 protein. The data hold roughly 100,000 distinct CDR3 sequences, with under 40% observed a single time. Germline loops: CDR1 DFQATT, CDR2 SNEGSKA (reference sequence). V shed 0 bases and J shed 6 bases, with 21 bases lying between them. There are 16 residues in the CDR3. The clonotype was recovered from a man aged 35-49 years with alopecia areata. Some clones in this sample may be carry-over from other donors' samples. This chain links TRBV20-1 with TRBJ2-7, with D perhaps TRBD2 (5 bases). The input for sequencing was whole blood, taken in connection with sensitization to the hapten diphenylcyclopropenone (DPC). CDR3 DNA: TGCAGTGCTAGAGATACGAGACGTCGAGGGATTGGCGAGCAGTACTTC. Protein sequence: CSARDTRRRGIGEQYF.